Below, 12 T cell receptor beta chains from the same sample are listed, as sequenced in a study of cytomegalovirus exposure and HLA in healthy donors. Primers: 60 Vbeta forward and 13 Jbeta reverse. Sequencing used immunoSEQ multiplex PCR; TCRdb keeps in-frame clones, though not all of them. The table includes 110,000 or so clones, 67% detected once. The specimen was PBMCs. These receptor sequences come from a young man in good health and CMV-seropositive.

The CDR3 DNA follows: TGTGCCACCAGACAGGCTTCTGGGGCCAACGTCCTGACTTTC. Amino acid sequence: CATRQASGANVLTF. J is TRBJ2-6 and V is TRBV15; tentative D call: TRBD1 (5 bases). The V end lost 6 bases, the J end lost 1 base, and 7 bases lay between the germline ends. This CDR3 spans 14 amino acids. CDR1 and CDR2 from the germline V gene are LNHNV and YYDKDF (reference sequence). Full variable domain (remainder filled in from reference TRBV15 and TRBJ2-6): DAMVIQNPRYQVTQFGKPVTLSCSQTLNHNVMYWYQQKSSQAPKLLFHYYDKDFNNEADTPDNFQSRRPNTSFCFLDIRSPGLGDTAMYLCATRQASGANVLTFGAGSRLTVL.

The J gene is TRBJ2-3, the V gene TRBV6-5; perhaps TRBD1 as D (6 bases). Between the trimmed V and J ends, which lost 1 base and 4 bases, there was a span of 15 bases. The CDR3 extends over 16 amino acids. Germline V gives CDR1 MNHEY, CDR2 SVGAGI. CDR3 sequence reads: CASSYLGGEGPDTQYF. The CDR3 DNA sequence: TGTGCCAGCAGTTACTTAGGGGGTGAAGGACCAGATACGCAGTATTTT.

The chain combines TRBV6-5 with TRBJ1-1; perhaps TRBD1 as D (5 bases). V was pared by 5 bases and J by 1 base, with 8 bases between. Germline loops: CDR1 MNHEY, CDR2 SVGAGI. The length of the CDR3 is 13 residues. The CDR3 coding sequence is TGTGCCAGCAGTGAGACAGAGAACACTGAAGCTTTCTTT. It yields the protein CASSETENTEAFF.

CDR3 loop: CASSPSFDQPQHF. For the CDR3, the DNA is TGTGCCAGCTCACCCAGTTTTGATCAGCCCCAGCATTTT. The V call is TRBV18, the J call TRBJ1-5; D is undetermined. The CDR3 loop spans 13 amino acids. Per germline, CDR1 KGHSH and CDR2 LQKENI. V gave up 3 bases and J gave up 5 bases, with 8 bases separating them.

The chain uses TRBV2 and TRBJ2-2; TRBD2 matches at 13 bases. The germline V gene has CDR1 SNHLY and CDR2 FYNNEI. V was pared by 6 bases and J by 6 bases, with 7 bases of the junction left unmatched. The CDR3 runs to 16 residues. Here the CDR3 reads CASRSGLAGVPGELFF. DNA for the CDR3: TGTGCCAGCAGGAGCGGACTAGCGGGGGTTCCCGGGGAGCTGTTTTTT.

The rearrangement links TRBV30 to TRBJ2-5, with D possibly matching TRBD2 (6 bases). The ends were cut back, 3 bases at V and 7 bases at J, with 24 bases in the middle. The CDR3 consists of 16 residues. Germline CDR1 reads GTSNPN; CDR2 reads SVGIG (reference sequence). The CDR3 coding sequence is TGTGCCTGGAGAAACCTCGGGACTGCCCCCCAGGTGACCCAGTACTTC. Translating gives CAWRNLGTAPQVTQYF. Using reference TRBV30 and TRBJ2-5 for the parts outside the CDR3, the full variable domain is SQTIHQWPATLVQPVGSPLSLECTVEGTSNPNLYWYRQAAGRGLQLLFYSVGIGQISSEVPQNLSASRPQDRQFILSSKKLLLSDSGFYLCAWRNLGTAPQVTQYFGPGTRLLVL.

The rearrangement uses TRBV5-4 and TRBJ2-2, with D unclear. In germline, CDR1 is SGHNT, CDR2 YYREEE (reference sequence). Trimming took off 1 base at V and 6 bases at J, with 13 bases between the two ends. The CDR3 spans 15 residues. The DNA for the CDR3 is TGTGCCAGCAGCTTGAATCCGGGTCCGGCCGGGGAGCTGTTTTTT. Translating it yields CASSLNPGPAGELFF.

CDR3 region: CASSNNVGYTF. The CDR3 DNA reads TGTGCCAGCAGTAACAACGTTGGCTACACCTTC. The chain combines TRBV6-1 with TRBJ1-2; D remains unclear. This CDR3 contains 11 residues. Germline V lookup: CDR1 MNHNS, CDR2 SASEGT. V lost 5 bases, J lost 7 bases, and 8 bases lay in between.

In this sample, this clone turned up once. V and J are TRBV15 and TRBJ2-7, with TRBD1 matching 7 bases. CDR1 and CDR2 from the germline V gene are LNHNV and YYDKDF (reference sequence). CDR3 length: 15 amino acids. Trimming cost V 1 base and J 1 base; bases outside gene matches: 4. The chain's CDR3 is CATSRGQGSSYEQYV. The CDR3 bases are TGTGCCACCAGCAGAGGACAGGGATCTTCCTACGAGCAGTACGTC.

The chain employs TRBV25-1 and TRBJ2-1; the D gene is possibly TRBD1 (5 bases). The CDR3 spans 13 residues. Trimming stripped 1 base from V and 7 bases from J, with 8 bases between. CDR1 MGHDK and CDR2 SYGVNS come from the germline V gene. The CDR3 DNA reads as TGTGCCAGCAGTGAATCAGGGATTAATGAGCAGTTCTTC. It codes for CASSESGINEQFF. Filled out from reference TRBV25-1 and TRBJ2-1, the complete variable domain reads EADIYQTPRYLVIGTGKKITLECSQTMGHDKMYWYQQDPGMELHLIHYSYGVNSTEKGDLSSESTVSRIRTEHFPLTLESARPSHTSQYLCASSESGINEQFFGPGTRLTVL.

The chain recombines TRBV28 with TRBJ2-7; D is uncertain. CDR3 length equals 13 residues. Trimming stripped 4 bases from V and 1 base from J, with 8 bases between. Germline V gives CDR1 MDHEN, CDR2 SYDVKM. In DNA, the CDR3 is TGTGCCAGCAGTTCGAGATTGTCCTACGAGCAGTACTTC. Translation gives CASSSRLSYEQYF.

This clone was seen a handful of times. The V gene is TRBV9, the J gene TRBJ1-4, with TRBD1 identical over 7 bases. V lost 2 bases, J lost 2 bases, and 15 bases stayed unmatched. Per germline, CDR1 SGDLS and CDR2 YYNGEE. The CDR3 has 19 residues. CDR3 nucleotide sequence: TGTGCCAGCAGCGTCGCCCGGACAGGAATAAGTCGTACTAATGAAAAACTGTTTTTT. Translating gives CASSVARTGISRTNEKLFF.